A single sample is the source of the 3 T cell receptor beta chains below, sequenced in a study of identical twins. A single record per CDR3 protein comes from TCRdb applying MiXCR to the 5' RACE reads. The top ten hold around 1.6% of the sample, which has approximately 680,000 distinct CDR3 sequences, roughly 7.1% seen once. This same sample was also part of a study on yellow fever vaccine responses in identical twins.

The specimen was PBMCs. The receptor set was obtained from a woman under 30 in good health.

Only a few counts were recorded for this clonotype. The J gene is TRBJ1-6, the V gene TRBV3-1; TRBD1 is a possible D gene (6 bases). Per the germline V gene, CDR1 is LGHDT and CDR2 is YNNKEL (reference sequence). The CDR3 consists of 16 residues. V gave up 0 bases and J gave up 8 bases, with 14 bases separating them. The CDR3 DNA follows: TGTGCCAGCAGCCAAGATGGCCGGGGGCCGCATTCACCCCTCCACTTT. This codes for CASSQDGRGPHSPLHF.

In its sample, this clonotype was seen many times. The chain has TRBV4-2 and TRBJ2-1; D is undetermined. Trimming removed 1 base from V and 8 bases from J, with 15 bases in between. Germline CDR1 LGHNA, CDR2 YNFKEQ. This CDR3 region has 15 residues. CDR3 sequence (DNA): TGTGCCAGCAGCCAAGGGGCCGCGAATTTGCATGAGCAGTTCTTC. Amino acid sequence: CASSQGAANLHEQFF.

This clonotype was counted many times. V is TRBV4-1 and J is TRBJ2-3, with D perhaps matching TRBD2 (6 bases). CDR1 and CDR2 (germline): MGHRA, YSYEKL. The CDR3 has 18 residues. V lost 2 bases and J lost 2, with 20 bases in between. The CDR3 reads CASSQRGLGSGVTDTQYF. DNA of the CDR3: TGCGCCAGCAGCCAAAGGGGTTTGGGTAGCGGAGTCACAGATACGCAGTATTTT.